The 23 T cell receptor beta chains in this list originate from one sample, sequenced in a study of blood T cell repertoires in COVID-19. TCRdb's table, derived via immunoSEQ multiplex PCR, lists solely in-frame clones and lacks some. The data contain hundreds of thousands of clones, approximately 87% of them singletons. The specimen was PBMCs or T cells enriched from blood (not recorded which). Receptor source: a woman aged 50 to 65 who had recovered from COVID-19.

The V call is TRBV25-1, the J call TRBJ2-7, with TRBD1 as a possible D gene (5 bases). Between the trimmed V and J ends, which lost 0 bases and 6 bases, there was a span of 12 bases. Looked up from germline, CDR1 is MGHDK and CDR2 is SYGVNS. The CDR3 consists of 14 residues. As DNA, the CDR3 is TGTGCCAGCAGTGAATACTGGCAGGGAAGCGAGCAGTACTTC. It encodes CASSEYWQGSEQYF.

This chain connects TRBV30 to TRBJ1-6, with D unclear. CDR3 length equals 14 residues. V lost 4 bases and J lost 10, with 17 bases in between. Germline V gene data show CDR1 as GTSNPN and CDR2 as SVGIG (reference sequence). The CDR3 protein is CAWTGGPGGSPLHF. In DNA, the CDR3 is TGTGCCTGGACCGGTGGCCCCGGCGGGTCACCCCTCCACTTT.

The CDR3 DNA sequence: TGCGCCAGCAGCTTCCGAGGCGGTGCTAATGAAAAACTGTTTTTT. Protein: CASSFRGGANEKLFF. V usage is TRBV4-1 and J usage is TRBJ1-4; D ambiguous. The CDR3 sequence is 15 residues long. The germline V and J ends were trimmed by 5 bases and 3 bases, with 13 bases remaining between them. Germline values: CDR1 MGHRA, CDR2 YSYEKL.

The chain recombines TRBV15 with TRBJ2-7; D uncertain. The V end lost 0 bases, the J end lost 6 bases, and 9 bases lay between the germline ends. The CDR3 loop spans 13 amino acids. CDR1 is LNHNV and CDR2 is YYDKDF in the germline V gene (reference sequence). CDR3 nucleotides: TGTGCCACCAGCAGAGATGTATCGGGCGAGCAGTACTTC. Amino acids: CATSRDVSGEQYF.

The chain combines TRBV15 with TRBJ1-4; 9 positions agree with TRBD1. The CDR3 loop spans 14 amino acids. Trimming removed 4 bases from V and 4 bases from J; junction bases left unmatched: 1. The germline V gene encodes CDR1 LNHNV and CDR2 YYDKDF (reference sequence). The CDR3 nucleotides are TGTGCCACCAGCACGGACAGGGGTAATGAAAAACTGTTTTTT. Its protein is CATSTDRGNEKLFF.

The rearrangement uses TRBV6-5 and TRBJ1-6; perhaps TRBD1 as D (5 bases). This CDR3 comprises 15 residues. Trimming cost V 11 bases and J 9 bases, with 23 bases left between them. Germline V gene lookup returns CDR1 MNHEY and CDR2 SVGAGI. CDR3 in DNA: TGTGCCGTGACAGTCAGTAGTCGAACGGGTTCACCCCTCCACTTT. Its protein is CAVTVSSRTGSPLHF.

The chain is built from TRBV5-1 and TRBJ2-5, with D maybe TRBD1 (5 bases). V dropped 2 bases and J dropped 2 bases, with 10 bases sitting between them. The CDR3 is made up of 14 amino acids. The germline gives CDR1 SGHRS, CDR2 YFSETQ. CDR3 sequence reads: CASSFLPGQETQYF. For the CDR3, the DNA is TGCGCCAGCAGCTTCTTGCCAGGGCAAGAGACCCAGTACTTC.

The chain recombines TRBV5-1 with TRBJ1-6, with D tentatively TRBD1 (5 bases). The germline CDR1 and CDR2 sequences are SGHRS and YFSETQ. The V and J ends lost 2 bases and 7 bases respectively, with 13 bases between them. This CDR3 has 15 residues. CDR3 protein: CASSFEGAGNSPLHF. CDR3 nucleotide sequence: TGCGCCAGCAGCTTCGAAGGGGCTGGAAATTCACCCCTCCACTTT.

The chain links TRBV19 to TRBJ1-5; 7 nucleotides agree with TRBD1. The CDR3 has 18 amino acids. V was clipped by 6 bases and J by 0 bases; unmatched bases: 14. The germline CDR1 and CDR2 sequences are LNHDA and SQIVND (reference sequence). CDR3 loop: CASRPSAWDSHSNQPQHF. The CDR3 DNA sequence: TGTGCCAGTAGACCTTCGGCATGGGACAGCCATAGCAATCAGCCCCAGCATTTT.

CDR3: CASSPGGAQGSRGYTF. CDR3 nucleotides: TGTGCCAGCAGCCCCGGGGGGGCCCAGGGGTCGCGAGGCTACACCTTC. The chain is built from TRBV5-5 and TRBJ1-2, with a tentative D call TRBD1 (6 bases). The V gene lost 4 bases and the J gene lost 8 bases, with 24 bases spanning the gap. CDR3 length equals 16 residues. CDR1 is SGHKS, CDR2 YYEKEE, per germline (reference sequence).

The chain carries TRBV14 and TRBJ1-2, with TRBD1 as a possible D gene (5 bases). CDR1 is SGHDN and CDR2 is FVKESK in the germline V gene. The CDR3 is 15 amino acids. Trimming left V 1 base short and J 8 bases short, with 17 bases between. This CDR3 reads CASSQGGGDMGGYTF. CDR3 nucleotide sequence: TGTGCCAGCAGCCAAGGCGGGGGAGACATGGGAGGCTACACCTTC.

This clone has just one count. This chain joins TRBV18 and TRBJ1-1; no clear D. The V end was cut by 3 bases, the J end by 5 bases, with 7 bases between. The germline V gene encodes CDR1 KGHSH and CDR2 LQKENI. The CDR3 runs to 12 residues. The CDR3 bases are TGTGCCAGCTCACCTCAGTTGACTGAAGCTTTCTTT. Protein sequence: CASSPQLTEAFF. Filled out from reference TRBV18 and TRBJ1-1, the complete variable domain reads NAGVMQNPRHLVRRRGQEARLRCSPMKGHSHVYWYRQLPEEGLKFMVYLQKENIIDESGMPKERFSAEFPKEGPSILRIQQVVRGDSAAYFCASSPQLTEAFFGQGTRLTVV.

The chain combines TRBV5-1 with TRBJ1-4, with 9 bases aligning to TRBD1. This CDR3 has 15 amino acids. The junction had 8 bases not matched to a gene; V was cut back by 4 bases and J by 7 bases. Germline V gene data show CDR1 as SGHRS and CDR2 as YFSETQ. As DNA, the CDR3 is TGCGCCAGCAGCCTTACAGGGGGCGGTGGTGAAAAACTGTTTTTT. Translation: CASSLTGGGGEKLFF.

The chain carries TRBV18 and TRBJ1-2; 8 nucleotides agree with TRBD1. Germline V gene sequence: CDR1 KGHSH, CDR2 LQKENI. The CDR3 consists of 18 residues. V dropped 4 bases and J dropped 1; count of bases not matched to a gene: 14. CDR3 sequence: CASSRNPGTGLFNYGYTF. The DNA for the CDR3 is TGTGCCAGCTCACGAAACCCCGGGACAGGCCTTTTTAACTATGGCTACACCTTC.

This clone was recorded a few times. The CDR3 spells CASSISGYYYEQYF. The DNA for the CDR3 is TGTGCCAGTAGTATCAGCGGGTACTACTACGAGCAGTACTTC. The genes are TRBV19 and TRBJ2-7; the D gene is possibly TRBD2 (6 bases). The CDR3 extends over 14 amino acids. Trimming left V 3 bases short and J 3 bases short, with 12 bases between. The V gene's germline CDR1 is LNHDA and CDR2 SQIVND (reference sequence).

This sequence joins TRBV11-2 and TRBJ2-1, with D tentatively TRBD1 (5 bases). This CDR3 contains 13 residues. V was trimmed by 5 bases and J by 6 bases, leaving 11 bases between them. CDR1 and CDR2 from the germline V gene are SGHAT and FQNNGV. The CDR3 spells CASSLQGINEQFF. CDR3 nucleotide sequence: TGTGCCAGCAGCCTCCAGGGAATCAATGAGCAGTTCTTC. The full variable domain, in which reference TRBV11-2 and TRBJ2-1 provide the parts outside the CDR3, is EAGVAQSPRYKIIEKRQSVAFWCNPISGHATLYWYQQILGQGPKLLIQFQNNGVVDDSQLPKDRFSAERLKGVDSTLKIQPAKLEDSAVYLCASSLQGINEQFFGPGTRLTVL.

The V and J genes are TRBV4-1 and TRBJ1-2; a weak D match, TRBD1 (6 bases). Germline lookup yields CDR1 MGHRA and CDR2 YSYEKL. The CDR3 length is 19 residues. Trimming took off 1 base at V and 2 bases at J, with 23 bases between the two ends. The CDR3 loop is CASSQASLGQPAPNYGYTF. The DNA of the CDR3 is TGCGCCAGCAGCCAAGCCTCCCTTGGACAGCCAGCCCCAAACTATGGCTACACCTTC.

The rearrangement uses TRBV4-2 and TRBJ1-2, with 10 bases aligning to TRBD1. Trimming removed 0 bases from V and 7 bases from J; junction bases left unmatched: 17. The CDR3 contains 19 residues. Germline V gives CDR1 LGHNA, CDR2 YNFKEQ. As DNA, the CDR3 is TGTGCCAGCAGCCAAGATCTTGGTTTTGGCTTGGGACAGGGGTCTGGCTACACCTTC. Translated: CASSQDLGFGLGQGSGYTF.

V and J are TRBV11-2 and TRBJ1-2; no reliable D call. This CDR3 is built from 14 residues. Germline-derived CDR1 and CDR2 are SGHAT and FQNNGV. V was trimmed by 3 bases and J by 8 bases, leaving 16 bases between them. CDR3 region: CASSFVKNPRGYTF. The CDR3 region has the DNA TGTGCCAGCAGCTTTGTAAAGAACCCGCGCGGCTACACCTTC. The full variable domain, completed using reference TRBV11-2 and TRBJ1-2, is EAGVAQSPRYKIIEKRQSVAFWCNPISGHATLYWYQQILGQGPKLLIQFQNNGVVDDSQLPKDRFSAERLKGVDSTLKIQPAKLEDSAVYLCASSFVKNPRGYTFGSGTRLTVV.

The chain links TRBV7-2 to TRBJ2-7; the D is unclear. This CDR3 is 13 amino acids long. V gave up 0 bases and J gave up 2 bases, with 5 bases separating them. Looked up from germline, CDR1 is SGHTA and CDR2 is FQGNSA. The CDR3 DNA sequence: TGTGCCAGCAGCTTAGCTAAGCCCTACGAGCAGTACTTC. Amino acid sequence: CASSLAKPYEQYF.

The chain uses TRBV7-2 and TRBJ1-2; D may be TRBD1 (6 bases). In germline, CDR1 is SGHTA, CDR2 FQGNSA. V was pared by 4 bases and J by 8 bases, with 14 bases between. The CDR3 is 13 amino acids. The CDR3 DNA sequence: TGTGCCAGCAGCTCCCAACAGGGAGTCGGCTACACCTTC. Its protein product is CASSSQQGVGYTF.

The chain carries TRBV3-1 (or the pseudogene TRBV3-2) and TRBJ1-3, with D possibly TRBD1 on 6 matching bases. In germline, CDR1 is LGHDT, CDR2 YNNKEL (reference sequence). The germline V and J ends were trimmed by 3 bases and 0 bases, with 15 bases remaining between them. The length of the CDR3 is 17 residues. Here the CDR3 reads CASSHLTRTASGNTIYF. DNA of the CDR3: TGTGCCAGCAGCCATTTGACCCGGACAGCCTCTGGAAACACCATATATTTT.

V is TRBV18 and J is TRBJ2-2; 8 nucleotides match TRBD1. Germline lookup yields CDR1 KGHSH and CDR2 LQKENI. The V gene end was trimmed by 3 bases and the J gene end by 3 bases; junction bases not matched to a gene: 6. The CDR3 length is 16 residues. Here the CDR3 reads CASSPSDRAYTGELFF. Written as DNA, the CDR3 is TGTGCCAGCTCACCTTCGGACAGGGCATACACCGGGGAGCTGTTTTTT. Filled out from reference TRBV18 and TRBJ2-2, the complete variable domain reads NAGVMQNPRHLVRRRGQEARLRCSPMKGHSHVYWYRQLPEEGLKFMVYLQKENIIDESGMPKERFSAEFPKEGPSILRIQQVVRGDSAAYFCASSPSDRAYTGELFFGEGSRLTVL.